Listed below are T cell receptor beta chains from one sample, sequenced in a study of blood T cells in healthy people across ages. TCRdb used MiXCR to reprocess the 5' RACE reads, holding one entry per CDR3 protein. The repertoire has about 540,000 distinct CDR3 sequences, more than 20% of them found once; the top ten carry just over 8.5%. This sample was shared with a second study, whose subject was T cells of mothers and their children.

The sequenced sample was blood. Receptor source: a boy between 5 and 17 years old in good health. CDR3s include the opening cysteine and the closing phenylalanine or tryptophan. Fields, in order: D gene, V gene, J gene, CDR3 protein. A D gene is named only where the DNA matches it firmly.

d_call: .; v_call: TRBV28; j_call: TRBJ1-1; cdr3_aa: CASIAEANTEAFF
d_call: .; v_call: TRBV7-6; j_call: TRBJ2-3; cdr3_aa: CASSLVGGRADTQYF
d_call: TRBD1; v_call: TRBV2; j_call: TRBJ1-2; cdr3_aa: CASSEVRTGGGHTF
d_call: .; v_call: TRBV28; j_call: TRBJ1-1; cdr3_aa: CASSYPSAGREAFF
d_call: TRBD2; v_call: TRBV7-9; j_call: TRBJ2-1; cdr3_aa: CASSQYSGMYNEQFF
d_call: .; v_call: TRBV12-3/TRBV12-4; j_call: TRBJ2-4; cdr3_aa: CASSLFRVAKNIQYF
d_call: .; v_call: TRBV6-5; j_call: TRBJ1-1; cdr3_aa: CASSYRPRGLLMNTEAFF
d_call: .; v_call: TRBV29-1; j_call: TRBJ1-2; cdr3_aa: CSVEEGVGYTF
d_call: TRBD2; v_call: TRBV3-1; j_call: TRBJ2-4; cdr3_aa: CASSHLSGRGGGNIQYF
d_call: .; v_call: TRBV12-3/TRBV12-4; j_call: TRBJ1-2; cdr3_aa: CASSPGRVNGYTF
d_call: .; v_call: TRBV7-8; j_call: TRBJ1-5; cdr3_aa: CASSFAIRGQPQHF
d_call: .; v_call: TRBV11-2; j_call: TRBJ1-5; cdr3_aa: CASSFSEGQPQHF
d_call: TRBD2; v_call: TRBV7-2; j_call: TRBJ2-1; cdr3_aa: CASSWGGLKDSYNEQFF
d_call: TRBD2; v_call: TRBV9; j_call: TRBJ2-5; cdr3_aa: CASSADTGGRWKTQYF
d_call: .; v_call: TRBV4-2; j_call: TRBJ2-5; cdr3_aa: CASSQERRQETQYF
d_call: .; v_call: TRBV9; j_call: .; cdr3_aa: CASSVDRVSYEQYF
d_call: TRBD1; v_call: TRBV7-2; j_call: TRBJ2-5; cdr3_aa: CASSRDRLQETQYF